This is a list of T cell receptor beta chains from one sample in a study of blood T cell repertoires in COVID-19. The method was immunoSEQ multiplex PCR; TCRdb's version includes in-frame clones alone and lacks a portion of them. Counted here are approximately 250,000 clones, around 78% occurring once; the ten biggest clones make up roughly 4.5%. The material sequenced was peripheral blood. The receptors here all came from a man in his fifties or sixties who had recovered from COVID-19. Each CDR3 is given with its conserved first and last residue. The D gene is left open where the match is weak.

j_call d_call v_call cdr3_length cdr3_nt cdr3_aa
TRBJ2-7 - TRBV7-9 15 TGTGCCAGCAGCGAGCTGCAGGGGAAGAGGAACGAGCAGTACTTC CASSELQGKRNEQYF
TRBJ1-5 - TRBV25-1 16 TGTGCCAGCAGTGAACAGGGAGGGAATAGCAATCAGCCCCAGCATTTT CASSEQGGNSNQPQHF
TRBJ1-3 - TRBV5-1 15 TGCGCCAGCAGCCGGACAGAAAACTCTGGAAACACCATATATTTT CASSRTENSGNTIYF
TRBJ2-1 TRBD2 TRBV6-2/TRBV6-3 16 TGTGCCAGCAGTTCCGCTAGACTAGCGGGAGTTAATGAGCAGTTCTTC CASSSARLAGVNEQFF
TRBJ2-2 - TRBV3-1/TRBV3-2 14 TGTGCCAGCAGCCAAGCACTAGTGTCCGGGGAGCTGTTTTTT CASSQALVSGELFF
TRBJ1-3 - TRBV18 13 TGTGCCAGCTCACCGCGGTGGCCGCACACCATATATTTT CASSPRWPHTIYF
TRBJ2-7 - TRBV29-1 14 TGCAGCGTTGGGGGGCGGGGGCCGACCTACGAGCAGTACTTC CSVGGRGPTYEQYF
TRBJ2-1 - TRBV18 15 TGTGCCAGCTCACCAACGGAGGGGGCGGTTAATGAGCAGTTCTTC CASSPTEGAVNEQFF
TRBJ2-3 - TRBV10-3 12 TGTGCCATCAGTGGGACAGCAGATACGCAGTATTTT CAISGTADTQYF
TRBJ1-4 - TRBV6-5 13 TGTGCCAGCAGCCGGGCAACTAATGAAAAACTGTTTTTT CASSRATNEKLFF
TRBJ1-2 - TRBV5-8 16 TGTGCCAGCAGCTTGGCCGGCGGCCTTTCTAACTATGGCTACACCTTC CASSLAGGLSNYGYTF
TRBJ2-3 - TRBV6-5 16 TGTGCCAGCAGTTCCCGGGCACGGGGTCTTTCGGATACGCAGTATTTT CASSSRARGLSDTQYF
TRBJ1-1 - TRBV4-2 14 TGTGCCAGCAGACGAGATGAAGTGAACACTGAAGCTTTCTTT CASRRDEVNTEAFF
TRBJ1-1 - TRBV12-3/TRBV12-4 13 TGTGCCAGCAGCGTAGCGATGAACACTGAAGCTTTCTTT CASSVAMNTEAFF
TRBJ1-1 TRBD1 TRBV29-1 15 TGCAGCGTTGAAGGTCGGACAGGGGGTATGACTGAAGCTTTCTTT CSVEGRTGGMTEAFF
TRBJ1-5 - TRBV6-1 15 TGTGCCAGCAGTGAACCCGGGTACCTCAATCAGCCCCAGCATTTT CASSEPGYLNQPQHF
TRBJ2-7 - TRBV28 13 TGTGCCAGCAGTTTCGGGGGGCTTAACGAGCAGTACTTC CASSFGGLNEQYF